The T cell receptor (beta chain) under discussion was sequenced for a study of T cell repertoires in cytomegalovirus infection. Study overall: Indications of both CMV infection and matching HLA type were provided by public TCR beta signatures.

The V and J ends lost 4 bases and 10 bases, in that order; junction bases with no gene match: 8. Germline CDR1 and CDR2: MDHEN and SYDVKM. The CDR3 has 13 amino acids. TCRdb fed the reads into MiXCR, producing one record per CDR3 protein. This sample has some 440,000 distinct CDR3 sequences, with roughly 30% found just once. Comment on this clonotype: Its antigen is as yet unknown.

Findings and caveats of the study: Summed frequency of shared TCR beta families picked out CMV carriers who also had the relevant HLA.

The sequenced sample was PBMCs. The origin of this receptor is a human donor in good health (CMV status not recorded). Some clones in this sample may be carry-over from other donors' samples. The V and J genes are TRBV28 and TRBJ2-5, with 8 bases fitting TRBD1. CDR3 loop: CASSSPPQGGQYF. DNA for the CDR3: TGTGCCAGCAGTTCCCCACCACAGGGGGGCCAGTACTTC.